The entry below describes one TCR beta chain. This sample was taken from a study of T cells expressing NK-cell markers. Germline V CDR1 and CDR2: SGDLS, YYNGEE. CDR3 length: 14 residues. With the 5' RACE reads reprocessed, TCRdb shows one record per CDR3 protein and no DNA. In total, the table holds 440,000 or so distinct CDR3 sequences. This chain connects TRBV9 to TRBJ1-3. The sequenced sample was blood T cells: a sorted CD56 or NKG2C T cell subset, CD4+ or CD8+ T cells, or bulk PBMC T cells (not recorded which). This sequence was found in a woman aged 18 to 69 in good health. CDR3 amino acids: CASSVVPSGNTIYF.